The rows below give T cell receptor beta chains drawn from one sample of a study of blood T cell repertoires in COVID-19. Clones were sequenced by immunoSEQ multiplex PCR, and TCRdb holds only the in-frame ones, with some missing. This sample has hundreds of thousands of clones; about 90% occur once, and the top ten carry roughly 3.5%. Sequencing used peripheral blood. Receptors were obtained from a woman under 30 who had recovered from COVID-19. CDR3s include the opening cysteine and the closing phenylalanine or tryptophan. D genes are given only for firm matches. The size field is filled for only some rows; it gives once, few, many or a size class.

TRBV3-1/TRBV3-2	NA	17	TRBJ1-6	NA	CASSQDHGVSYNSPLHF	TGTGCCAGCAGCCAAGATCACGGGGTCTCCTATAATTCACCCCTCCACTTT
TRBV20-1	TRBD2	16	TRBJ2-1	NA	CSASTLAGGGYNEQFF	TGCAGTGCTAGTACGCTAGCGGGAGGGGGGTACAATGAGCAGTTCTTC
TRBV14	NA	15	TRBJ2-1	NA	CASSQEGTYYNEQFF	TGTGCCAGCAGCCAAGAAGGGACTTACTACAATGAGCAGTTCTTC
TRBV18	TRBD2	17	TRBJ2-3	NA	CASSPGLVAGEKDTQYF	TGTGCCAGCTCACCCGGGCTCGTGGCGGGAGAAAAGGATACGCAGTATTTT
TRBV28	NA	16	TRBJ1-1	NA	CASRTWGGTENTEAFF	TGTGCCAGCAGAACCTGGGGGGGCACAGAGAACACTGAAGCTTTCTTT
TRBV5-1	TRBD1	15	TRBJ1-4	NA	CASSSPGQGGEKLFF	TGCGCCAGCAGCTCCCCGGGACAGGGTGGTGAAAAACTGTTTTTT
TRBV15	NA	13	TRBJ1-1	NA	CATRGAGTPEAFF	TGTGCCACCAGAGGCGCGGGGACCCCTGAAGCTTTCTTT
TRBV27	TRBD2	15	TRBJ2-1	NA	CASSPRTSGIDEQFF	TGTGCCAGCAGTCCAAGGACTAGCGGGATCGATGAGCAGTTCTTC
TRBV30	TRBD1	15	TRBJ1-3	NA	CAWSGTGAGGNTIYF	TGTGCCTGGAGCGGGACAGGGGCTGGCGGAAACACCATATATTTT
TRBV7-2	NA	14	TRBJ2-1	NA	CASRQDREASEQFF	TGTGCCAGCAGACAAGACAGGGAGGCGAGTGAGCAGTTCTTC
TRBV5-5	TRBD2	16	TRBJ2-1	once	CASSSTSGSSYNEQFF	TGTGCCAGCAGCTCCACTAGCGGGAGCTCCTACAATGAGCAGTTCTTC
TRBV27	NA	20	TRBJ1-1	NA	CASSLLARRSTPSMNTEAFF	TGTGCCAGCAGTTTATTAGCCCGTCGGTCAACACCAAGCATGAACACTGAAGCTTTCTTT
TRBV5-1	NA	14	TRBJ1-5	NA	CASRVQGFNQPQHF	TGCGCCAGCAGGGTGCAGGGATTCAATCAGCCCCAGCATTTT
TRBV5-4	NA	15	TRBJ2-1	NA	CASSLAQRGPGEQFF	TGTGCCAGCAGCTTGGCCCAACGCGGCCCTGGGGAGCAGTTCTTC
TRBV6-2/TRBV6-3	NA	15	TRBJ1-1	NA	CASSYFDRSNTEAFF	TGTGCCAGCAGTTATTTCGACAGGTCGAACACTGAAGCTTTCTTT
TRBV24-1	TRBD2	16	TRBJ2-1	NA	CATSDFLLAGDNEQFF	TGTGCCACCAGTGATTTTTTACTAGCGGGAGATAATGAGCAGTTCTTC
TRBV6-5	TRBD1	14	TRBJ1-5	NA	CASRRGTDDQPQHF	TGTGCCAGCAGACGCGGGACAGATGATCAGCCCCAGCATTTT
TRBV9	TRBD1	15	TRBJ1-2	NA	CASSPAHRGPYGYTF	TGTGCCAGCAGCCCCGCGCACAGGGGACCTTATGGCTACACCTTC
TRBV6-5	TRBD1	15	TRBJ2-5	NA	CASSFGTGARETQYF	TGTGCCAGCAGTTTCGGGACAGGGGCTCGGGAGACCCAGTACTTC
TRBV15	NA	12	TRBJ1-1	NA	CATRFRGTEAFF	TGTGCCACCAGGTTTAGGGGCACTGAAGCTTTCTTT
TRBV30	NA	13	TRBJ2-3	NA	CAWSKGFTDTQYF	TGTGCCTGGAGTAAGGGGTTCACAGATACGCAGTATTTT
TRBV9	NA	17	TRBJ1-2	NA	CASSAGQTRIPGYGYTF	TGTGCCAGCAGCGCCGGACAAACGAGGATCCCTGGCTATGGCTACACCTTC
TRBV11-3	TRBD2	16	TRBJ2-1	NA	CASSSDFGLVYIEQFF	TGTGCCAGCAGCTCCGACTTCGGACTAGTTTATATTGAGCAGTTCTTC
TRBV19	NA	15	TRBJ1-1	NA	CASSIGRGINTEAFF	TGTGCCAGTAGTATAGGCAGGGGCATAAACACTGAAGCTTTCTTT
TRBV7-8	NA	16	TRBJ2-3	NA	CASSLDTGEGTDTQYF	TGTGCCAGCAGCCTTGATACGGGAGAGGGCACAGATACGCAGTATTTT
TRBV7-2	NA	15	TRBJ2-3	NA	CASSLYSGGPDTQYF	TGTGCCAGCAGCTTATATAGTGGGGGCCCAGATACGCAGTATTTT
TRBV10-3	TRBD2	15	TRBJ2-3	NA	CAISGGGRAIGTQYF	TGTGCCATCAGTGGGGGCGGGAGGGCCATTGGTACGCAGTATTTT
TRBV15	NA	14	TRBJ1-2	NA	CATSREGGVNGYTF	TGTGCCACCAGCAGAGAAGGGGGGGTGAATGGCTACACCTTC
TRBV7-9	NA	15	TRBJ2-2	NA	CASSPRLANTGELFF	TGTGCCAGCAGCCCCAGACTAGCGAACACCGGGGAGCTGTTTTTT
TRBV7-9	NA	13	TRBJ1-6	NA	CASSYTTQGPLHF	TGTGCCAGCAGCTATACTACTCAGGGCCCCCTCCACTTT
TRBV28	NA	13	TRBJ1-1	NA	CASRIVGGTEAFF	TGTGCCAGCAGGATCGTAGGGGGCACTGAAGCTTTCTTT
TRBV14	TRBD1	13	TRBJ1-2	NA	CASSPRTGLGYTF	TGTGCCAGCAGCCCCCGGACAGGGCTAGGCTACACCTTC
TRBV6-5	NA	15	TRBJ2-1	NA	CASSLGLTEVDEQFF	TGTGCCAGCAGTTTGGGCCTAACGGAGGTGGATGAGCAGTTCTTC
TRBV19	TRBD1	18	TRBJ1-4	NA	CASSIGLNFETGHEKLFF	TGTGCCAGTAGTATAGGCCTTAACTTCGAGACAGGGCATGAAAAACTGTTTTTT
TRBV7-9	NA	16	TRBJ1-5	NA	CASSSNRDTLNQPQHF	TGTGCCAGCAGCTCGAACCGGGACACTCTTAATCAGCCCCAGCATTTT
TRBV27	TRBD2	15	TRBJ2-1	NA	CASSPGLAGYNEQFF	TGTGCCAGCAGTCCCGGGCTAGCGGGATACAATGAGCAGTTCTTC
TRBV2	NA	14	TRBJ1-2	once	CASSAAVSNYGYTF	TGTGCCAGCAGCGCCGCGGTCTCTAATTATGGCTACACCTTC
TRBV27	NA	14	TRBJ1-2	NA	CASSLRPGVYGYTF	TGTGCCAGCAGTTTAAGGCCGGGGGTCTATGGCTACACCTTC